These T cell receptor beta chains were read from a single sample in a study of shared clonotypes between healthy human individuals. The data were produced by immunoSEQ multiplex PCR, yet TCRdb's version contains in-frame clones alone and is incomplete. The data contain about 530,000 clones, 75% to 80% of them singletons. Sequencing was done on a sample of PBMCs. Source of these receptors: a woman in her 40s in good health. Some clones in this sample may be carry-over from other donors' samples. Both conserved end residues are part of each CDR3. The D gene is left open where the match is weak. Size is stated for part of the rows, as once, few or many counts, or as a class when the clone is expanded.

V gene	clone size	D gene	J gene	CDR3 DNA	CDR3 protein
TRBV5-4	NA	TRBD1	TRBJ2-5	TGTGCCAGCAGCCCGGGACAGGGAGCAGAGACCCAGTACTTC	CASSPGQGAETQYF
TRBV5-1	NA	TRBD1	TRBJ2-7	TGCGCCAGCAGGGGCGGGACAGGGAGGATGAACGAGCAGTACTTC	CASRGGTGRMNEQYF
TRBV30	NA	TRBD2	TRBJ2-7	TGTGCCTGGGAGACTGGTGGGAGGGCAACCTACGAGCAGTACTTC	CAWETGGRATYEQYF
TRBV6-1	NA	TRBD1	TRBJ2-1	TGTGCCAGCAGTGAGGTGACAGGGGAGATAGGCGATGAGCAGTTCTTC	CASSEVTGEIGDEQFF
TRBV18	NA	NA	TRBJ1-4	TGTGCCAGCTCACCAGGAGGGAGCACAACTAATGAAAAACTGTTTTTT	CASSPGGSTTNEKLFF
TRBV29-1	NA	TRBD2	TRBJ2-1	TGCAGCGTAGAAGGGACTAGCGCTTACAATGAGCAGTTCTTC	CSVEGTSAYNEQFF
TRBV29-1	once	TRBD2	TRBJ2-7	TGCAGCGTGGGTCCTAGCGGCTCCTACGAGCAGTACTTC	CSVGPSGSYEQYF
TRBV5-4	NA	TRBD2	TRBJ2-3	TGTGCCAGCAGCTTGGTCCCTAGCGGGTCGGCAGATACGCAGTATTTT	CASSLVPSGSADTQYF
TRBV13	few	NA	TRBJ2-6	TGTGCCAGCAGCTTATCTGGGGCCAACGTCCTGACTTTC	CASSLSGANVLTF
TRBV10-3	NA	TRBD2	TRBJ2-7	TGTGCCATCAGTGGTTCCGGGACTAGCGGGAGCACCCCACCGGGGGGGCAGTACTTC	CAISGSGTSGSTPPGGQYF
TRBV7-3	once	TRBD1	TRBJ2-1	TGTGCCAGCAGCTTACTGCCGAACAGGGGCTACAATGAGCAGTTCTTC	CASSLLPNRGYNEQFF
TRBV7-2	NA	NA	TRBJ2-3	TGTGCCAGCAGGATTAGTGGGGGAGGCCTCTTGCGCACAGATACGCAGTATTTT	CASRISGGGLLRTDTQYF
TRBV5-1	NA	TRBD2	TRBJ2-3	TGCGCCAGCAGCCAAGGACTAGCGGGAGGGAGCACAGATACGCAGTATTTT	CASSQGLAGGSTDTQYF
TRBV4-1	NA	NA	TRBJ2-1	TGCGCCAGCAGCCAGACCCAGACTAGGAATGAGCAGTTCTTC	CASSQTQTRNEQFF
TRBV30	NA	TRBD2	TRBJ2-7	TGTGCCTGGAGAGGGGAGGGGCCCCGCCGATTCTTC	CAWRGEGPRRFF
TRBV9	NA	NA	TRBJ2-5	TGTGCCAGCAGCGTAGGGACAGTTAAAGAGACCCAGTACTTC	CASSVGTVKETQYF
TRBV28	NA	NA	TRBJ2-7	TGTGCCAGCAGCCCCAACTACGAGCAGTACTTC	CASSPNYEQYF
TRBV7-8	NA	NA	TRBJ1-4	TGTGCCAGCAGCTTAGTGGTAGGAGGGACAACTAATGAAAAACTGTTTTTT	CASSLVVGGTTNEKLFF
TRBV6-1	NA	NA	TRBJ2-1	TGTGCCAGCAGAGCCCTAGTTGAGCAGTTCTTC	CASRALVEQFF
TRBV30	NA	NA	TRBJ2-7	TGTGCCTGGAGCTTCGGACAGACCTACGAGCAGTACTTC	CAWSFGQTYEQYF
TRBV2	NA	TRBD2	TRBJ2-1	TGTGCCATCCAGGGAGGGCGTTTGGTCAATGAGCAGTTCTTC	CAIQGGRLVNEQFF
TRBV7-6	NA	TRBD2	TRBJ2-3	TGTGCCAGCAGCTTAGCCCCCGGAAGCGGGAGTGGGGATACGCAGTATTTT	CASSLAPGSGSGDTQYF
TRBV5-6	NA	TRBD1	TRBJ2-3	TGTGCCAGCACCGGGACAGAATCCCCAGATACGCAGTATTTT	CASTGTESPDTQYF
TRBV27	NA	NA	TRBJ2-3	TGTGCCAGCAGTTTTCTGGCGGCGAGCACAGATACGCAGTATTTT	CASSFLAASTDTQYF